Below, 20 T cell receptor beta chains from the same sample are listed, as sequenced in a study of blood T cell repertoires in COVID-19. The assay was immunoSEQ multiplex PCR, and TCRdb's table has in-frame clones only and misses some. The sample has over 70,000 clones, about 72% seen once. The sequenced material came from peripheral blood. The receptors stem from a man between 65 and 85 years old with active or convalescent COVID-19.

This chain uses TRBV28 with TRBJ2-7, with D possibly being TRBD1 (5 bases). V was cut by 3 bases and J by 6 bases, with 12 bases left in between. The CDR3 consists of 13 residues. CDR1 MDHEN and CDR2 SYDVKM come from the germline V gene. The CDR3: CASSLSGLGEQYF. The CDR3 DNA reads as TGTGCCAGCAGTTTGTCAGGGTTAGGCGAGCAGTACTTC.

The V gene is TRBV11-2, the J gene TRBJ2-7; 10 bases agree with TRBD1. From germline, CDR1 is SGHAT and CDR2 FQNNGV. This CDR3 has 14 residues. V lost 5 bases, J lost 7 bases, and 8 bases stayed unmatched. In nucleotides, the CDR3 is TGTGCCAGCAGCCCAGACAGGGGGCAAGGGGAGCAGTACTTC. As protein: CASSPDRGQGEQYF.

This chain joins TRBV2 and TRBJ2-1; 13 nucleotides match TRBD2. Unmatched junction bases numbered 10, after V lost 4 bases and J lost 10 bases. Germline V CDR1 and CDR2: SNHLY, FYNNEI. The CDR3 runs 16 residues. The CDR3 DNA is TGTGCCAGCAGTGTAGACACTAGCGGGGGGGCCGGGGAGCAGTTCTTC. Protein sequence: CASSVDTSGGAGEQFF.

This chain connects TRBV5-1 to TRBJ2-1, with TRBD2 identical over 15 bases. There are 17 residues in the CDR3. Per the germline V gene, CDR1 is SGHRS and CDR2 is YFSETQ. V shed 4 bases, J shed 6 bases, and the junction held 8 bases outside the gene matches. The CDR3 region has the DNA TGCGCCAGCAGCCCCGGACTAGCGGGGGGGCGGGGCAATGAGCAGTTCTTC. This encodes CASSPGLAGGRGNEQFF.

V gene TRBV6-5 combines with J gene TRBJ1-1; TRBD1 aligns across 7 bases. The germline CDR1 and CDR2 sequences are MNHEY and SVGAGI. The CDR3 runs to 14 residues. Germline trimming cut 6 bases from V and 4 bases from J; bases unmatched to any gene: 8. In DNA form, the CDR3 reads TGTGCCAGCAGAACGACAGGGTACCTCACTGAAGCTTTCTTT. It encodes CASRTTGYLTEAFF.

J is TRBJ1-2 and V is TRBV2; 7 positions match TRBD1. This CDR3 is 14 amino acids long. The germline V gene has CDR1 SNHLY and CDR2 FYNNEI. J gave up 4 bases and V 4 bases, and 6 bases lay outside the gene matches. The CDR3 DNA is TGTGCCAGCAGTGGGACAGGTCAAACCTATGGCTACACCTTC. It is translated as CASSGTGQTYGYTF. Combining the CDR3 with reference TRBV2 and TRBJ1-2 gives the whole variable domain EPEVTQTPSHQVTQMGQEVILRCVPISNHLYFYWYRQILGQKVEFLVSFYNNEISEKSEIFDDQFSVERPDGSNFTLKIRSTKLEDSAMYFCASSGTGQTYGYTFGSGTRLTVV.

This clone was recorded a few times. The CDR3 DNA reads TGTGCCAGCAGCGCAAGGCATCGGGGAGGCACAGATACGCAGTATTTT. Translated: CASSARHRGGTDTQYF. V and J are TRBV9 and TRBJ2-3; a possible D gene is TRBD2 (5 bases). Germline V gives CDR1 SGDLS, CDR2 YYNGEE. The CDR3 runs 16 residues. The germline V and J ends were trimmed by 3 bases and 1 base, with 15 bases remaining between them.

This clone has just a few counts. The rearrangement links TRBV27 to TRBJ2-5, with D perhaps matching TRBD1 (5 bases). The CDR3 is 13 amino acids. CDR1 is MNHEY, CDR2 SMNVEV, per germline (reference sequence). The V gene lost 6 bases and the J gene lost 5 bases, with 13 bases spanning the gap. Here the CDR3 DNA reads TGTGCCAGCAGCCCCAGACAGTGGGAGACCCAGTACTTC. Translation gives CASSPRQWETQYF.

The chain combines TRBV11-3 with TRBJ2-7; the D gene is possibly TRBD1 (5 bases). This CDR3 contains 13 residues. CDR1 is SGHNT and CDR2 is YENEEA in the germline V gene. V lost 6 bases to trimming and J lost 4 bases, with 13 bases between them. The CDR3: CASRASTAYEQYF. CDR3 coding DNA: TGTGCCAGCAGAGCGTCGACAGCGTACGAGCAGTACTTC.

This clone was seen a few times. CDR3 sequence reads: CASSPSPSGQGNSPLHF. CDR3 in DNA: TGTGCCAGCTCACCTTCGCCTTCGGGACAGGGAAATTCACCCCTCCACTTT. V usage is TRBV18 and J usage is TRBJ1-6, with 9 positions matching TRBD1. V trimming: 3 bases; J trimming: 7 bases; junction bases outside the gene matches: 10. The CDR3 extends over 17 amino acids. Germline V gene data show CDR1 as KGHSH and CDR2 as LQKENI.

The CDR3 loop reads CASLKRGGIADTQYF. As DNA, the CDR3 is TGTGCCAGCTTGAAGCGGGGGGGCATCGCAGATACGCAGTATTTT. The chain carries TRBV2 and TRBJ2-3; 10 bases map to TRBD2. CDR1 is SNHLY, CDR2 FYNNEI, per germline. The V and J ends lost 8 bases and 4 bases, in that order; junction bases with no gene match: 9. The CDR3 spans 15 residues.

This clone was observed a few times. The chain is built from TRBV7-4 and TRBJ1-6; D may be TRBD1 (5 bases). Germline CDR1 reads SGHVT; CDR2 reads SQSDAQ. The CDR3 runs to 14 residues. V lost 7 bases and J 11 bases, leaving 18 bases between the germline ends. CDR3 region: CASNPWQGKTPLHF. The CDR3 DNA sequence: TGTGCCAGCAATCCGTGGCAGGGTAAGACACCCCTCCACTTT.

The chain uses TRBV18 and TRBJ1-1; perhaps TRBD1 as D (6 bases). This CDR3 has 12 amino acids. Germline CDR1 and CDR2: KGHSH and LQKENI. V was clipped by 4 bases and J by 6 bases, with 9 bases between them. The CDR3 is CASSLQGAEAFF. The CDR3 DNA is TGTGCCAGCTCACTACAGGGCGCTGAAGCTTTCTTT.

The sample holds a few counts of this clone. The V call is TRBV5-6, the J call TRBJ1-1; no clear D gene. Trimming stripped 2 bases from V and 6 bases from J, with 11 bases between. The CDR3 runs to 13 residues. Germline V CDR1 and CDR2: SGHDT, YYEEEE. CDR3 residues: CASSFRRRAEAFF. The CDR3 DNA reads TGTGCCAGCAGCTTTAGGAGGAGAGCTGAAGCTTTCTTT.

The chain links TRBV28 to TRBJ2-7, with TRBD2 matching over 13 bases. V gave up 5 bases and J gave up 4 bases; unmatched junction bases: 5. This CDR3 has 15 amino acids. Germline V CDR1 and CDR2: MDHEN, SYDVKM. The CDR3 sequence is CASSETSGGVYEQYF. DNA for the CDR3: TGTGCCAGCAGTGAAACTAGCGGGGGGGTGTACGAGCAGTACTTC.

The chain joins TRBV2 to TRBJ1-3; D is possibly TRBD1 (5 bases). The V and J ends lost 6 bases and 4 bases respectively, with 10 bases between them. The CDR3 runs 13 residues. CDR1 is SNHLY and CDR2 is FYNNEI in the germline V gene. As DNA, the CDR3 is TGTGCCAGCAGCGGCCGACAGGGAAACACCATATATTTT. As protein: CASSGRQGNTIYF.

This clone was counted only a few times. The V call is TRBV11-3, the J call TRBJ1-1; no clear D gene. Trimming removed 3 bases from V and 4 bases from J, with 12 bases in between. Germline assignment: CDR1 SGHNT and CDR2 YENEEA. The CDR3 runs to 14 residues. CDR3 residues: CASSFEGRGTEAFF. CDR3 nucleotide sequence: TGTGCCAGCAGCTTCGAGGGTCGAGGCACTGAAGCTTTCTTT. The variable domain in full, with the rest retrieved from reference TRBV11-3 and TRBJ1-1, is EAGVVQSPRYKIIEKKQPVAFWCNPISGHNTLYWYLQNLGQGPELLIRYENEEAVDDSQLPKDRFSAERLKGVDSTLKIQPAELGDSAVYLCASSFEGRGTEAFFGQGTRLTVV.

This chain links TRBV2 with TRBJ1-1; D perhaps matches TRBD1 (5 bases). Germline V gene lookup returns CDR1 SNHLY and CDR2 FYNNEI. Trimming removed 7 bases at V and 1 base at J, with 19 bases between. This CDR3 is 16 amino acids long. CDR3 in DNA: TGTGCCAGCACCCAGACAGCCGTAAAATCGAACACTGAAGCTTTCTTT. It is translated as CASTQTAVKSNTEAFF.

This clone was recorded once. The chain recombines TRBV2 with TRBJ1-3; no firm D call. CDR1 and CDR2 (germline): SNHLY, FYNNEI. Trimming removed 4 bases at V and 11 bases at J, with 21 bases between. The CDR3 spans 15 residues. CDR3 in amino acids: CASSAAPIRRSSIYF. CDR3 coding DNA: TGTGCCAGCAGTGCCGCCCCCATAAGGAGGTCATCCATATATTTT.

This rearrangement joins TRBV11-2 to TRBJ1-5, with 9 nucleotides matching TRBD1. V was clipped by 5 bases and J by 2 bases; unmatched bases: 7. This CDR3 has 16 residues. The germline V gene has CDR1 SGHAT and CDR2 FQNNGV. This CDR3 reads CASSLGTGMGNQPQHF. CDR3 coding DNA: TGTGCCAGCAGCCTAGGGACAGGGATGGGCAATCAGCCCCAGCATTTT.